These 12 T cell receptor beta chains were sequenced from one sample in a study of blood T cells in healthy people across ages. Sample-barcoded 5' priming and a J-beta primer mix drove a second PCR of 7 to 11 cycles. TCRdb redid the calling of the 5' RACE reads with MiXCR, one entry per CDR3 protein. This table holds more than 500,000 distinct CDR3 sequences, around a quarter found once. In addition, the sample was reused for a study of T cells of mothers and their children.

Input material: blood. The receptor source for this set is a boy aged 2 to 9 in good health.

Only a few counts were recorded for this clonotype. The chain recombines TRBV29-1 with TRBJ1-1; unclear D gene. The CDR3 runs 16 residues. Between the trimmed V and J ends, which lost 4 bases and 0 bases, there was a span of 18 bases. CDR1 and CDR2 (germline): SQVTM, ANQGSEA. The CDR3 loop reads CSVGPSSYKMNTEAFF. The CDR3 DNA follows: TGCAGCGTTGGGCCATCATCCTACAAGATGAACACTGAAGCTTTCTTT.

The chain joins TRBV9 to TRBJ2-5; no reliable D call. This CDR3 contains 13 residues. Trimming pared 4 bases from V and 5 bases from J, leaving 12 bases between. Germline loops: CDR1 SGDLS, CDR2 YYNGEE. The CDR3 is CASSPDLGETQYF. CDR3 nucleotide sequence: TGTGCCAGCAGCCCTGACCTGGGGGAGACCCAGTACTTC.

A few counts support this clonotype. This chain links TRBV12-3 or TRBV12-4 with TRBJ2-3; 13 nucleotides agree with TRBD2. Losses at the gene ends were 3 bases for V and 4 bases for J; bases not matched to a gene: 4. The CDR3 contains 16 residues. The CDR3 sequence: CASSLGTSGTADTQYF. CDR3 nucleotide sequence: TGTGCCAGCAGTTTGGGGACTAGCGGGACGGCAGATACGCAGTATTTT.

The CDR3 region has the DNA TGTGCCAGCAGCTTAGATTACCCGGGAGGGTTTGTTGGCGGGGAGCTGTTTTTT. Protein sequence: CASSLDYPGGFVGGELFF. This rearrangement joins TRBV11-2 to TRBJ2-2; 8 bases match TRBD2. CDR1 is SGHAT, CDR2 FQNNGV, per germline. V trimming: 0 bases; J trimming: 7 bases; junction bases outside the gene matches: 13. The CDR3 has 18 amino acids.

The chain employs TRBV6-6 and TRBJ2-7; 11 positions agree with TRBD2. After removal of 8 bases from V and 4 bases from J, the junction contained 4 bases not matched to a gene. This CDR3 has 13 residues. Germline assignment: CDR1 MNHNY and CDR2 SVGAGI (reference sequence). The CDR3 here is CASGRTSGYEQYF. In nucleotides, the CDR3 is TGTGCCAGCGGACGGACTAGCGGGTACGAGCAGTACTTC.

J is TRBJ2-3 and V is TRBV27; D gene ambiguous. The CDR3 has 16 amino acids. V lost 6 bases to trimming and J lost 2 bases, with 18 bases between them. The germline gives CDR1 MNHEY, CDR2 SMNVEV (reference sequence). CDR3 nucleotides: TGTGCCAGCAGCGCCCCTTCAGTTTTACCCACAGATACGCAGTATTTT. Amino acids: CASSAPSVLPTDTQYF.

A few counts support this clonotype. The rearrangement joins TRBV12-3 or TRBV12-4 to TRBJ2-2; 14 positions match TRBD2. The CDR3 loop spans 14 amino acids. The CDR3 here is CVIRTSGRTGELFF. The DNA for the CDR3 is TGTGTCATAAGGACTAGCGGGAGGACCGGGGAGCTGTTTTTT.

The chain has TRBV7-9 and TRBJ2-2, with unresolved D. Germline CDR1 is SEHNR and CDR2 is FQNEAQ (reference sequence). Trimming took 4 bases from V and 5 from J, leaving 14 bases between them. The CDR3 totals 15 residues. CDR3 DNA: TGTGCCAGCAGCTCACCTCTAGTTGGGACCGGGGAGCTGTTTTTT. Translated, it gives CASSSPLVGTGELFF. The variable domain in full, with the rest retrieved from reference TRBV7-9 and TRBJ2-2, is DTGVSQNPRHKITKRGQNVTFRCDPISEHNRLYWYRQTLGQGPEFLTYFQNEAQLEKSRLLSDRFSAERPKGSFSTLEIQRTEQGDSAMYLCASSSPLVGTGELFFGEGSRLTVL.

Note on this clonotype: The junction departs from the called germline gene at one end, perhaps through a read error. The chain couples TRBV2 to TRBJ2-1, with a possible D match to TRBD2 (6 bases). CDR1 is SNHLY, CDR2 FYNNEI, per germline. The CDR3 length is 16 residues. The CDR3 nucleotides are TGTACCAGCAGTGAGTGGGGGGAAGGTCTGTACAATGAGCAGTTCTTC. It translates to CTSSEWGEGLYNEQFF.

This clonotype appeared a few times. The chain combines TRBV20-1 with TRBJ1-1, with TRBD1 identical over 7 bases. The CDR3 contains 13 residues. Germline assignment: CDR1 DFQATT and CDR2 SNEGSKA (reference sequence). Trimming took 3 bases from V and 5 from J; bases not matched to a gene: 6. Here the CDR3 DNA reads TGCAGTGCTAGGAAGTACAGGGGTACTGAAGCTTTCTTT. Translated, it gives CSARKYRGTEAFF.

The chain couples TRBV3-1 to TRBJ2-6, with D unclear. Trimming took 9 bases from V and 3 from J, leaving 9 bases between them. The CDR3 is 13 residues long. Germline values: CDR1 LGHDT, CDR2 YNNKEL (reference sequence). The CDR3 loop is CASTTGGANVLTF. CDR3 bases: TGTGCCAGTACTACGGGTGGGGCCAACGTCCTGACTTTC.

This clonotype was counted at least ten times. This rearrangement joins TRBV12-3 or TRBV12-4 to TRBJ2-2, with a possible D match to TRBD1 (5 bases). V lost 4 bases and J 5 bases, leaving 8 bases between the germline ends. This CDR3 spans 13 amino acids. The CDR3 loop reads CASSYGATGELFF. The CDR3 nucleotides read TGTGCCAGCAGTTATGGGGCGACCGGGGAGCTGTTTTTT.